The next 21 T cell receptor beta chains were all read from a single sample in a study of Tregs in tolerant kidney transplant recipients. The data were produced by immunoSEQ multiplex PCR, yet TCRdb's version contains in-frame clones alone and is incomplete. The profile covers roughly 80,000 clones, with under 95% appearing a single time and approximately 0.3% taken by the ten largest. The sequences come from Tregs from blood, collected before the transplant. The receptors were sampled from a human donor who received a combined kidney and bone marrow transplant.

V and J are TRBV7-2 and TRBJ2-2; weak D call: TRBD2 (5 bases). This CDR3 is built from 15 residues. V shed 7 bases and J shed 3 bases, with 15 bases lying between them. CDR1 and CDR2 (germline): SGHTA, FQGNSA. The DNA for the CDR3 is TGTGCCAGCAAAGGAGGCAACAGAGACACCGGGGAGCTGTTTTTT. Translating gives CASKGGNRDTGELFF.

The CDR3 DNA reads as TGCGCCAGCCGGACAGGGGACGGCACTGAAGCTTTCTTT. Encoded protein: CASRTGDGTEAFF. The chain couples TRBV5-1 to TRBJ1-1; 9 nucleotides align to TRBD1. J lost 4 bases, V lost 7 bases, and 5 bases had no gene match. Germline CDR1 and CDR2: SGHRS and YFSETQ. The CDR3 length is 13 residues. Complete variable domain (other parts from reference TRBV5-1 and TRBJ1-1): KAGVTQTPRYLIKTRGQQVTLSCSPISGHRSVSWYQQTPGQGLQFLFEYFSETQRNKGNFPGRFSGRQFSNSRSEMNVSTLELGDSALYLCASRTGDGTEAFFGQGTRLTVV.

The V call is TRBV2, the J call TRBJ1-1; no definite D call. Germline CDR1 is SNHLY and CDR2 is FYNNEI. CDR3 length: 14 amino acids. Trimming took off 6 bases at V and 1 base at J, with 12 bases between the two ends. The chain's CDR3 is CASRSRGGNTEAFF. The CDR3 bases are TGTGCCAGCAGATCACGTGGAGGGAACACTGAAGCTTTCTTT.

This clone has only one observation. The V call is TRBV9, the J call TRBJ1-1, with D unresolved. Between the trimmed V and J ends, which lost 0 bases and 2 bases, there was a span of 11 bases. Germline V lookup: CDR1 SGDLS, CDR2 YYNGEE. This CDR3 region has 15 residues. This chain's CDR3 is CASSVVGDTNTEAFF. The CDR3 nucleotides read TGTGCCAGCAGCGTAGTCGGGGATACCAACACTGAAGCTTTCTTT.

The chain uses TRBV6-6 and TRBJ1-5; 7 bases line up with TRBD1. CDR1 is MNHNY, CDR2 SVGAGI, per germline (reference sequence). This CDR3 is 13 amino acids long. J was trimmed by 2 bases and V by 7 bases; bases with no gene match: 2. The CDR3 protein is CASKGGGNQPQHF. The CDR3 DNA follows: TGTGCCAGCAAAGGGGGCGGCAATCAGCCCCAGCATTTT.

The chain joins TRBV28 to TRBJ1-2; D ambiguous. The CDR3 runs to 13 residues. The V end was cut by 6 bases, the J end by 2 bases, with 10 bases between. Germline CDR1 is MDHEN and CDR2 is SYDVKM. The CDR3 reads CASRSRENYGYTF. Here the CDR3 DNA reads TGTGCCAGCAGGTCGAGGGAGAACTATGGCTACACCTTC.

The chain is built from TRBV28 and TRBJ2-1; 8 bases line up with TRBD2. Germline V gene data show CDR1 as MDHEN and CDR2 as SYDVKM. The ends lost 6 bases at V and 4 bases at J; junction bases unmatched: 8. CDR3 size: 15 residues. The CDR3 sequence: CASSPTGGGYNEQFF. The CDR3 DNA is TGTGCCAGCAGCCCGACGGGGGGGGGATACAATGAGCAGTTCTTC.

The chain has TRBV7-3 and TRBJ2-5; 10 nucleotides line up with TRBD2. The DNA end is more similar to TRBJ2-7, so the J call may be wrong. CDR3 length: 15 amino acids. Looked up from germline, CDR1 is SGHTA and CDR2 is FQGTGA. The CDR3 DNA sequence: TGTGCCAGCAGCTTATCTAGCGGGAGTACCTACGAGCAGTACTTC. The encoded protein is CASSLSSGSTYEQYF.

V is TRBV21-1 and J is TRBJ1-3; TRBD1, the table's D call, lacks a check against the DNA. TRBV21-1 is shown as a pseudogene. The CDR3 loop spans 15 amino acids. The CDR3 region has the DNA TGTGCCAGCAGCGACAAAGGACAGGGAGATAATACCATATATTTT. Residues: CASSDKGQGDNTIYF.

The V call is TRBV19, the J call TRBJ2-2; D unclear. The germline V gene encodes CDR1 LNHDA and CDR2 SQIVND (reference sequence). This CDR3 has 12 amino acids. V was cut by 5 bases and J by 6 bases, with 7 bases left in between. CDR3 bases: TGTGCCAGTAGTGGGTCCGCCGGGGAGCTGTTTTTT. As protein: CASSGSAGELFF.

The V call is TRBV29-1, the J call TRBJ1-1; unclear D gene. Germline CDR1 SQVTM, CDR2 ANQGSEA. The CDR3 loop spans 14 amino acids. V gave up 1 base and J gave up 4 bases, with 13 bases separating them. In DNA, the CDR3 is TGCAGCGTTGAAGTAGTGAAGGGTGGCACTGAAGCTTTCTTT. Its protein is CSVEVVKGGTEAFF.

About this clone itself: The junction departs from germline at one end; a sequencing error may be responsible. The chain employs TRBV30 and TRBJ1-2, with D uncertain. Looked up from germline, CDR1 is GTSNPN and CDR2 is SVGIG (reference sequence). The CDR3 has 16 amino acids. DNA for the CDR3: TGCGCCTGGAGTTCTTTTCGACAACCAACGGGCTATGGCTACACCTTC. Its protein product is CAWSSFRQPTGYGYTF.

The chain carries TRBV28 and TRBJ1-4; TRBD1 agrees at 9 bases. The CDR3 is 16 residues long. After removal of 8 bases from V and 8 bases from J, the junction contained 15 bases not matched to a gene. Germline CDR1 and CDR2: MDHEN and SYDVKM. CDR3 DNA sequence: TGTGCCAGCGGAGAATCCCAGGGACAGGGTGAGGAAAAACTGTTTTTT. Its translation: CASGESQGQGEEKLFF.

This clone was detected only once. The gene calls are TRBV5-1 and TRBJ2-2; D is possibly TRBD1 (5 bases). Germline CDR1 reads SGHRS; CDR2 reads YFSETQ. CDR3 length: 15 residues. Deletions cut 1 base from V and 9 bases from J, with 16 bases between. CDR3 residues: CASSLLPQGERELFF. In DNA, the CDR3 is TGCGCCAGCAGCTTGCTGCCGCAGGGCGAGAGGGAGCTGTTTTTT.

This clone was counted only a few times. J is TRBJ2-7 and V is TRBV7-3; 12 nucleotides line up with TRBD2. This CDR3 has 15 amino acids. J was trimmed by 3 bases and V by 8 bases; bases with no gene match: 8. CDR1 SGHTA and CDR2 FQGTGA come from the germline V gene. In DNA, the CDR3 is TGTGCCAGCTCTCAAGGACTAGCGGGGATCTACGAGCAGTACTTC. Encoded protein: CASSQGLAGIYEQYF.

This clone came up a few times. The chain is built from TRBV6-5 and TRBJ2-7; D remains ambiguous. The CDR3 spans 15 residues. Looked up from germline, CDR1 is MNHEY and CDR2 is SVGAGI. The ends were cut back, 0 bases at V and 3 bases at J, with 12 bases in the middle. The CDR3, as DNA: TGTGCCAGCAGTTACTCGCAGAATTCGTTCTACGAGCAGTACTTC. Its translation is CASSYSQNSFYEQYF.

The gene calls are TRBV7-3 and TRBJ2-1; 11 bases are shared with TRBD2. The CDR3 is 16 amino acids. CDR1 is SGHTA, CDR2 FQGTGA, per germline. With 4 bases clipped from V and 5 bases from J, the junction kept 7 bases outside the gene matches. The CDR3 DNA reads TGTGCCAGCAGCTGGACCGGGACTAGCGGACACAATGAGCAGTTCTTC. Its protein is CASSWTGTSGHNEQFF.

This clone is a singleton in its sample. The CDR3 spells CASSSPTGGYTGNTIYF. The CDR3 nucleotides read TGTGCCAGCAGTTCCCCGACGGGGGGATACACTGGAAACACCATATATTTT. The genes are TRBV28 and TRBJ1-3, with D possibly TRBD1 on 5 matching bases. The CDR3 runs 17 residues. V lost 4 bases and J lost 2, with 18 bases in between. Germline CDR1 and CDR2: MDHEN and SYDVKM.

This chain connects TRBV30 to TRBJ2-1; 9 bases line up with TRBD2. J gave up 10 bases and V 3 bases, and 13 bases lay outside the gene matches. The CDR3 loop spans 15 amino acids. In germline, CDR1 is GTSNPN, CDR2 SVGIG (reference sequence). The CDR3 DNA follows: TGTGCCTGGAGCCCCGGGGTAGCGGGAGCCCGGGAGCAGTTCTTC. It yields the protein CAWSPGVAGAREQFF.

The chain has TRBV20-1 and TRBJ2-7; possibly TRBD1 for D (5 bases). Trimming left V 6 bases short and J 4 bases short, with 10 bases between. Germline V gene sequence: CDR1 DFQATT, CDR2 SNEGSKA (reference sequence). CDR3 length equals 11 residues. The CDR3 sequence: CSATRVYEQYF. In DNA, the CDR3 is TGCAGTGCAACCAGGGTTTACGAGCAGTACTTC.

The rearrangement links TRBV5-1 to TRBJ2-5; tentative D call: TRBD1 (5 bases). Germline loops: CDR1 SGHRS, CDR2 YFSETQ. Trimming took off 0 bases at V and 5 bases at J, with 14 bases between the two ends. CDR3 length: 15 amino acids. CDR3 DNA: TGCGCCAGCAGCTTGGCCCAGGGTGGTAGGGAGACCCAGTACTTC. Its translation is CASSLAQGGRETQYF.